Here is one T cell receptor beta chain with its context. The entry originates in a study of radiation and T cells in renal cell carcinoma. Sample time point: blood 2 weeks post-SBRT. Treatment reported: 15 Gy SBRT to primary tumor, nephrectomy 4 weeks later. The data were produced by immunoSEQ multiplex PCR, yet TCRdb's version contains in-frame clones alone and is incomplete. In the table there are around 130,000 clones, 70% to 90% of which are singletons. The CDR3 extends over 12 amino acids. Germline values: CDR1 LNHDA, CDR2 SQIVND (reference sequence). The V end was cut by 7 bases, the J end by 8 bases, with 12 bases between.

V gene TRBV19 combines with J gene TRBJ1-3; D not resolved. The sequences come from blood, collected from a patient whose treatment included radiotherapy and nephrectomy. The source is a woman aged 55 to 70 with renal cell carcinoma. CDR3 nucleotide sequence: TGTGCCAGTACCCCGGGGAGCGACACCATATATTTT. Translating gives CASTPGSDTIYF. Looking up the rest from reference TRBV19 and TRBJ1-3 gives the full variable domain: DGGITQSPKYLFRKEGQNVTLSCEQNLNHDAMYWYRQDPGQGLRLIYYSQIVNDFQKGDIAEGYSVSREKKESFPLTVTSAQKNPTAFYLCASTPGSDTIYFGEGSWLTVV.